This T cell receptor (beta chain) comes out of a study of graft-versus-host responses after intestinal transplantation. Study-level information: Each recipient received anti-thymocyte globulin induction, then tacrolimus and steroids for 2 to 3 years.

The count of this clone is one. The V and J ends lost 5 bases and 2 bases, in that order; junction bases with no gene match: 8. The CDR3 has 16 amino acids. Germline V gene data show CDR1 as MDHEN and CDR2 as SYDVKM. Processed graft tissue released its intraepithelial and lamina propria lymphocytes. Assay used: immunoSEQ multiplex PCR; TCRdb lists only in-frame clones, some missing. The table records 3,000 to 4,000 clones, over 55% of them present only once. This sequence joins TRBV28 and TRBJ2-1; 8 bases match TRBD2. This sequence was found in a human patient who received an intestinal transplant, so some T cells may come from the graft donor. The sequenced sample was ileum tissue, obtained approximately 960 days after intestinal transplantation. This chain's CDR3 is CASSPFSGGTYNEQFF. In DNA form, the CDR3 reads TGTGCCAGCAGTCCTTTCAGCGGGGGAACCTACAATGAGCAGTTCTTC.